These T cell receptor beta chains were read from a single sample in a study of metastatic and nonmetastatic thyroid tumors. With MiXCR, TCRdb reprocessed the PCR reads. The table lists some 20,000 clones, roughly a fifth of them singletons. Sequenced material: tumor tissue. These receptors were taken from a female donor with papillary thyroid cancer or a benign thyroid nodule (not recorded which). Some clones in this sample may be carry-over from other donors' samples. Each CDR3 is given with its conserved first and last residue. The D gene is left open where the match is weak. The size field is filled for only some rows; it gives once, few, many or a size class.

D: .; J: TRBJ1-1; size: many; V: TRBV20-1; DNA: TGCAGTGCTAAACAGGGTGGATACCCTGAAGCTTTCTTT; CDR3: CSAKQGGYPEAFF
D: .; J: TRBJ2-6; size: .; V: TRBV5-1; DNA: TGCGCCAGCACCCCCCGACCTTGGGCCGACGTCCTGACTTTC; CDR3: CASTPRPWADVLTF
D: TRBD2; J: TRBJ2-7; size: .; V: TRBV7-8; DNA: TGTGCCATCAGCTTCGGGGGGGCCATGTACGAGCAGTACTTC; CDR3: CAISFGGAMYEQYF
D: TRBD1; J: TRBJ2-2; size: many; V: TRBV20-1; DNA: TGCAGTGCTAGTCGGCAGGGGGCGAACACCGGGGAGCTGTTTTTT; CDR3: CSASRQGANTGELFF
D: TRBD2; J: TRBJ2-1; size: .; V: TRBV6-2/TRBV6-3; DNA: TGTGCCAGCAGTTACTCTCAGGGAGTTAGCGGGATATACTCCTACAATGAGCAGTTCTTC; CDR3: CASSYSQGVSGIYSYNEQFF
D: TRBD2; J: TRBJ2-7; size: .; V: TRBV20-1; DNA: TGCAGTGCTAGTTCCCCTAGCGGGAGTCTTTACTACGAGCAGTACTTC; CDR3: CSASSPSGSLYYEQYF
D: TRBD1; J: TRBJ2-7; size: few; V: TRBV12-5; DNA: TGTGCTAGTGGGCCGGGACAGACCTACGAGCAGTACTTC; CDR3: CASGPGQTYEQYF
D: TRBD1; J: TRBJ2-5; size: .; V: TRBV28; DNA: TGTGCCAGCAGTCACCGGACAGGGGGCGGTGAGACCCAGTACTTC; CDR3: CASSHRTGGGETQYF
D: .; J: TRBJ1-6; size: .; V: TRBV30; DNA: TGTGCCTGGAGTGAGGTGAAATCACCCCTCCACTTT; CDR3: CAWSEVKSPLHF
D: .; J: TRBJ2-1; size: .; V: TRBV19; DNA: TGTGCCAGTAGTGTGGGGGGCATAAGCTCCTACAATGAGCAGTTCTTC; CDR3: CASSVGGISSYNEQFF
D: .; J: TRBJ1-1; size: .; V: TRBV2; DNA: TGTGCCAGCAATCTCCGGACGGTGAACACTGAAGCTTTCTTT; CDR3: CASNLRTVNTEAFF
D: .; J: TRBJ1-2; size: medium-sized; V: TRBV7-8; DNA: TGTGCCAGCAGCTTAGGCGGCTATGGCTACACCTTC; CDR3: CASSLGGYGYTF
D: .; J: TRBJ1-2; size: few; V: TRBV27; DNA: TGTGCCAGCAGTTGGTTGGGGACGCCCCGTGGCTACACCTTC; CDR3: CASSWLGTPRGYTF
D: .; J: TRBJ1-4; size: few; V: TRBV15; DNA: TGTGCCACCAAGTTTGGGGACGGTAATGAAAAACTGTTTTTT; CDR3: CATKFGDGNEKLFF
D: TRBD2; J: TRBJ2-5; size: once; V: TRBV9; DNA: TGTGCCAGCAGCGTAGAGGGACTAGGCACCCAGTACTTC; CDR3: CASSVEGLGTQYF
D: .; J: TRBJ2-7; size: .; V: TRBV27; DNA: TGTGCCAGCAGTACAAAAGTACAGGTAACCCCGACCTACGAGCAGTACTTC; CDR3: CASSTKVQVTPTYEQYF
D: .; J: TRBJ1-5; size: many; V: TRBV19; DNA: TGTGCCAGTAGTTCTGGACATTATAGCAATCAGCCCCAGCATTTT; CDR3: CASSSGHYSNQPQHF
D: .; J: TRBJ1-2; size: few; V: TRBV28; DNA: TGTGCCAGCACCCCAGGAGGGAGCACTGGGGGCTACACCTTC; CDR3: CASTPGGSTGGYTF
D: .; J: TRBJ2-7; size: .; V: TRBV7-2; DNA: TGTGCCAGCAGCCCCGGTGGGTCACGCTCCTACGAGCAGTACTTC; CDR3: CASSPGGSRSYEQYF
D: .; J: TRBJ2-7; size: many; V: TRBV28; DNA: TGTGCCAGCAGTCCCCGGTGGGGGACTTACGAGCAGTACTTC; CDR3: CASSPRWGTYEQYF
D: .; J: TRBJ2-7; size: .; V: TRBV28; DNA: TGTGCCAGCAGGACTCCAGGGTTGTTCTACGAGCAGTACTTC; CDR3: CASRTPGLFYEQYF
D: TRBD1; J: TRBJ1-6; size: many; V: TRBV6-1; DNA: TGTGCCAGCGGAATGACAGGGGTTAATTCACCCCTCCACTTT; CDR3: CASGMTGVNSPLHF
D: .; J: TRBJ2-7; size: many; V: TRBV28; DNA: TGTGCCAGCAGCGGCTGGGGGTTCACCTACGAGCAGTACTTC; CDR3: CASSGWGFTYEQYF
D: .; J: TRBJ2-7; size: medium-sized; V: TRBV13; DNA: TGTGCCAGCAGCCCCCGAAGGGTTAACTCCTACGAGCAGTACTTC; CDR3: CASSPRRVNSYEQYF
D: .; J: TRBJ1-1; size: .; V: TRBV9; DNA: TGTGCCAGCAGCGTAGGTGGGACCACTGAAGCTTTCTTT; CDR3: CASSVGGTTEAFF
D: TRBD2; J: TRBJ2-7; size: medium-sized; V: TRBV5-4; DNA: TGTGCCAGCAGCTTGCAAGCGGGATCGGACGAGCAGTACTTC; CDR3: CASSLQAGSDEQYF
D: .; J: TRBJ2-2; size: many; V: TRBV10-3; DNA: TGTGCCATCAGTGAGGTCGCGAACACCGGGGAGCTGTTTTTT; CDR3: CAISEVANTGELFF
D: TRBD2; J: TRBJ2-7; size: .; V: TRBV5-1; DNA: TGCGCCAGCAGCGCGGGACTAGCGGGAGGGCCGTCCTCTCGGGAGCAGTACTTC; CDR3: CASSAGLAGGPSSREQYF
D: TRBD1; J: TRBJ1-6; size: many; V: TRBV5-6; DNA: TGTGCCAGCAGCTGGGACAGGGGGTTGACACCCCTCCACTTT; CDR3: CASSWDRGLTPLHF
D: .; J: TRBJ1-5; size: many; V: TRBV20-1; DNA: TGCAGTGCTTATGAAGGGGGTCAGGGTAATCAGCCCCAGCATTTT; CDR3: CSAYEGGQGNQPQHF
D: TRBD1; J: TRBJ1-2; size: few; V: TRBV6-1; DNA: TGTGCCAGCAGTCTGACAGGGGAACTCTATGGCTACACCTTC; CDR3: CASSLTGELYGYTF
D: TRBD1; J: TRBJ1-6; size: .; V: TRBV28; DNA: TGTGCCAGCAGTTTGGGGACAGACTTAGCTTGGTCACCCCTCCACTTT; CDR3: CASSLGTDLAWSPLHF
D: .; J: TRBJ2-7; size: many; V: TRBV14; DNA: TGTGCCAGCAGCCAAGAAACGAGGCGCCAGTACTTC; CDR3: CASSQETRRQYF
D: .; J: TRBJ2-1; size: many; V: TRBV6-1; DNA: TGTGCCAGCAGTTCGGGACTCACTTACAATGAGCAGTTCTTC; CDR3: CASSSGLTYNEQFF
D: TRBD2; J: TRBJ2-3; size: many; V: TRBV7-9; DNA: TGTGCCAGCACCGGAGAAGCGGGAGGCGCAGATACGCAGTATTTT; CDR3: CASTGEAGGADTQYF
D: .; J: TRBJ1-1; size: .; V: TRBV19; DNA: TGTGCCAGTAGCCCCGTTAGGACGAACACTGAAGCTTTCTTT; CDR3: CASSPVRTNTEAFF
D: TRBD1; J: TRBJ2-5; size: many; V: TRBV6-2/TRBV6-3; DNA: TGTGCCATCGGAGACCAGGGGGCAGAGACCCAGTACTTC; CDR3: CAIGDQGAETQYF
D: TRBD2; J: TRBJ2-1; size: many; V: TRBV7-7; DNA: TGTGCCAGCAGCCCACTAGGGGGGACTAGCGGGTTAACCTACAATGAGCAGTTCTTC; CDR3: CASSPLGGTSGLTYNEQFF
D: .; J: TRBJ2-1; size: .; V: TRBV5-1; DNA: TGCGCCAGCAGCTTAGAACAGGTAGCGCGATCCAATGAGCAGTTCTTC; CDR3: CASSLEQVARSNEQFF
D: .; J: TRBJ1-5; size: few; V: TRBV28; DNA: TGTGCCAGCAGTTTATACCCATCGGGGGATAGCAATCAGCCCCAGCATTTT; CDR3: CASSLYPSGDSNQPQHF
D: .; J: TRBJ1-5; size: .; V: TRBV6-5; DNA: TGTGCCAGCAGTTTGGAGATACAGGGAAGGGGTCAGCCCCAGCATTTT; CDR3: CASSLEIQGRGQPQHF
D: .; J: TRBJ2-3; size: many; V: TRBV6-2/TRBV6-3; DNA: TGTGCCAGCAGTCGGACTGAAGCTAGCACAGATACGCAGTATTTT; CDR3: CASSRTEASTDTQYF
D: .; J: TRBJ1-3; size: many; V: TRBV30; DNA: TGTGCCTGGAGTTCCCAATTGCCCATATATTTT; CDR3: CAWSSQLPIYF
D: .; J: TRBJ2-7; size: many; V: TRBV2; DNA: TGTGCCAGCAGTACCCGGGCCGAGCAGTACTTC; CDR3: CASSTRAEQYF
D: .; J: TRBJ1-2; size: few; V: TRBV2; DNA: TGTGCCAGCAGTCGACCGCTCTTGTTC; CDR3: CASSRPLLF
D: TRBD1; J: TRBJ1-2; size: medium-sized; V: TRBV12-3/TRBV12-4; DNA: TGTGCCAGCAGCTTGGGACAGGGGGCCGACTATGGCTACACCTTC; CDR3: CASSLGQGADYGYTF
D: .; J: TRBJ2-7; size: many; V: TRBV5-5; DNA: TGTGCCAGCAGCGCAGGGTACCGATACGAGCAGTACTTC; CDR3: CASSAGYRYEQYF
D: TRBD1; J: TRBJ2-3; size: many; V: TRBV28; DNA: TGTGCCAGCAGTCCCGGACAGGGAAGGGATACGCAGTATTTT; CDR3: CASSPGQGRDTQYF
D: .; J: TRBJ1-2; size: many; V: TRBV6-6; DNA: TGTGCCAGCAGTTACTCGGACAGTTACCTCTATGGCTACACCTTC; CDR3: CASSYSDSYLYGYTF
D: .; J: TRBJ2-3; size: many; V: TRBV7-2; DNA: TGTGCCAGCAGCTCACAGGCGGATACGCAGTATTTT; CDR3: CASSSQADTQYF